Listed below are T cell receptor beta chains from one sample, sequenced in a study of blood T cells in healthy people across ages. MiXCR, applied by TCRdb to the 5' RACE reads, yields one record per CDR3 protein. The table lists around 1,000,000 distinct CDR3 sequences, almost 25% of them singletons. The same sample was also used in a study of T cells of mothers and their children.

The source material was blood. These receptors all stem from a girl between 2 and 10 years old in good health. The CDR3 runs from the conserved cysteine through the conserved F or W. The order of the fields is D gene, V gene, J gene, clone size, CDR3 DNA, CDR3 protein. A D gene is named only where the DNA matches it firmly. Only some rows state a clone size, as once, few, many or a class for expanded clones.

>NA|TRBV4-1|TRBJ1-2|NA
TGCGCCAGCAGCCAAGACCCTAGGGGATCATACTGCACCTTC
CASSQDPRGSYCTF
>NA|TRBV20-1|TRBJ2-7|NA
TGCAGTGCTAGAGGAGGGGGAGGGACAGGTCCCTACGAGCAGTACTTC
CSARGGGGTGPYEQYF
>TRBD1|TRBV3-1|TRBJ2-5|NA
TGTGCCAGCAGCCAAGTATGGGGGACAGGAGAGACCCAGTACTTC
CASSQVWGTGETQYF
>NA|TRBV12-3/TRBV12-4|TRBJ1-2|once
TGTGCCAGCAGTTCACTATTGGAAGGGGTCCACGGCTACACCTTC
CASSSLLEGVHGYTF
>NA|TRBV4-1|TRBJ1-1|many
TGCGCCAGCAGCCCCCGGGGGGGCACTGAAGCTTTCTTT
CASSPRGGTEAFF
>TRBD2|TRBV4-3|TRBJ2-5|NA
TGCGCCAGCAGCCGCGCGGTGCGGGGGGAGCAAGAGACCCAGTACTTC
CASSRAVRGEQETQYF
>NA|TRBV29-1|TRBJ2-5|few
TGCAGCGTTGATCTCGGACTCCAAGAGACCCAGTACTTC
CSVDLGLQETQYF
>NA|TRBV5-5|TRBJ2-6|NA
TGTGCCACCAAGGGCGACTCTGGGGCCAACGTCCTGACTTTC
CATKGDSGANVLTF
>NA|TRBV6-2/TRBV6-3|TRBJ2-1|NA
TGTGCCACCAAATTACGTAGCGGAGAAAACTACAATGAGCAGTTCTTC
CATKLRSGENYNEQFF
>TRBD2|TRBV20-1|TRBJ2-1|NA
TGCAGTGCGTACAACCTAGCGGGACGACGCAATGAGCAGTTCTTC
CSAYNLAGRRNEQFF
>NA|TRBV27|TRBJ2-7|NA
TGTGCCAGCAGTTTGTCACAGGTTGGCGAGCAGTACTTC
CASSLSQVGEQYF
>TRBD2|TRBV5-1|TRBJ2-3|few
TGCGCCAGCAGCTGGCTTGCATCGGGACTAGTCGGCACAGATACGCAGTATTTT
CASSWLASGLVGTDTQYF
>NA|TRBV7-9|TRBJ1-5|NA
TGTGCCAGCAGCTTGGGGTTAGATGGGCCCCAGCATTTT
CASSLGLDGPQHF
>NA|TRBV29-1|TRBJ2-3|NA
TGCAGCGCGCCGTGCGAGGGACCTGCAGATACGCAGTATTTT
CSAPCEGPADTQYF
>NA|TRBV27|TRBJ2-1|NA
TGTGCCAGCAGAGAGGGAGGCTCAGTCTACAATGAGCAGTTCTTC
CASREGGSVYNEQFF
>NA|TRBV12-3/TRBV12-4|TRBJ2-1|few
TGTGCCAGCTGTATTCTAGCCGGCGAGCAGTTCTTC
CASCILAGEQFF
>NA|TRBV15|TRBJ2-7|few
TGTGCCACCAGCGGCCCCGGGACGGAGAATTCCTACGAGCAGTACTTC
CATSGPGTENSYEQYF
>NA|TRBV7-8|TRBJ1-4|few
TGTGCCAGCAGCCCACACTGGGGGCAGAAAGGAGAAAAACTGTTTTTT
CASSPHWGQKGEKLFF
>NA|TRBV5-1|TRBJ2-1|few
TGCGCCAGCAGCGGGAGATCGGCTAACGAGCAGTTCTTC
CASSGRSANEQFF
>NA|TRBV13|TRBJ2-2|few
TGTGCCAGCAGCTTAGCGACCACCGGGGAGCTGTTTTTT
CASSLATTGELFF
>NA|TRBV7-2|TRBJ2-1|NA
TGTGCCAGCAGCTTAGGTCTTGGTCTCAGTTACAATGAGCAGTTCTTC
CASSLGLGLSYNEQFF
>NA|TRBV4-3|TRBJ2-5|NA
TGCGCCAGCAGCCAACGGGCTTCGGGAACCCAGTACTTC
CASSQRASGTQYF
>TRBD2|TRBV7-6|TRBJ2-7|NA
TGTGCCAGCAGCCTCTCGGGGGGGAATCCCTACGAGCAGTACTTC
CASSLSGGNPYEQYF
>NA|TRBV7-8|TRBJ1-1|NA
TGTGCCAGCAGCTTAGCCCCGGTGAACACTGAAGCTTTCTTT
CASSLAPVNTEAFF
>NA|TRBV3-1|TRBJ2-6|few
TGTGCCAGCAGCTACAGCACACGGGCTGGGGCCAACGTCCTGACTTTC
CASSYSTRAGANVLTF